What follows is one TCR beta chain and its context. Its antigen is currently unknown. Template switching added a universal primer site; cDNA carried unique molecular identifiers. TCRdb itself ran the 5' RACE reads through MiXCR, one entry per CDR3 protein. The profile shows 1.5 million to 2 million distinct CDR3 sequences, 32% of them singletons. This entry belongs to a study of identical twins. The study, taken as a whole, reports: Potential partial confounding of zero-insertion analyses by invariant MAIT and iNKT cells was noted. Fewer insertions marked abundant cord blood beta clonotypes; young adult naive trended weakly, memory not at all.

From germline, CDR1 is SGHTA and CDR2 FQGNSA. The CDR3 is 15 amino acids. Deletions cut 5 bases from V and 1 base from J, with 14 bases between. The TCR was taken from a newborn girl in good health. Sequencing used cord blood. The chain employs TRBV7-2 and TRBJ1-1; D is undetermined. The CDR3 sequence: CASSGPPVPNTEAFF. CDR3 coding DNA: TGTGCCAGCAGCGGCCCCCCGGTCCCGAACACTGAAGCTTTCTTT.